This is a list of T cell receptor beta chains from one sample in a study of immune evolution from preneoplasia to lung adenocarcinoma. Produced via immunoSEQ multiplex PCR; TCRdb's table is partial and in-frame only. The data hold roughly 9,000 clones, with around 80% observed a single time. The sequenced material came from FFPE lung adenocarcinoma in situ tissue. The receptors here all came from a person aged 55 to 79 with lung adenocarcinoma. Each CDR3 is given with its conserved first and last residue. Each record gives: V gene, clone size, J gene, D gene, CDR3 DNA, CDR3 protein. D genes are given only for firm matches. Expanded clones are given a class, and other clones once, few, many or no size at all.

>TRBV11-2|NA|TRBJ1-6|NA
TGTGCCAGCAGCTCTCCTAAATCGGGGATCCATTCGCCCCTCCACTTT
CASSSPKSGIHSPLHF
>TRBV30|NA|TRBJ2-2|NA
TGTGCCTGGAGTGTGAGTCCCGGGGAGCTGTTTTTT
CAWSVSPGELFF
>TRBV27|NA|TRBJ1-1|NA
TGTGCCAGCAGTTTATCCCCAGAGGGTTTGCTAAACACTGAAGCTTTCTTT
CASSLSPEGLLNTEAFF
>TRBV7-9|NA|TRBJ2-5|NA
TGTGCCAGCAGCCCGACCGGACTCCCATGGTTGGAGACCCAGTACTTC
CASSPTGLPWLETQYF
>TRBV4-1|NA|TRBJ1-6|NA
TGCGCCAGCAGCCAAGACAGGGCCAGGGACCAATCACCCCTCCACTTT
CASSQDRARDQSPLHF
>TRBV30|NA|TRBJ1-1|NA
TGTGCCTGGAGTGTAAGAGTAGACACTGAAGCTTTCTTT
CAWSVRVDTEAFF
>TRBV11-3|NA|TRBJ1-3|NA
TGTGCCAGCAGCTCGTCATCTGGAAACACCATATATTTT
CASSSSSGNTIYF
>TRBV19|few|TRBJ1-2|NA
TGTGCCAGTAGGCATGCGGGGAACGTTTTAGTTGGCTACACCTTC
CASRHAGNVLVGYTF
>TRBV7-2|NA|TRBJ1-6|TRBD1
TGTGCCAGCAGCTTAGGGACAGGGGGCAAATCACCCCTCCACTTT
CASSLGTGGKSPLHF
>TRBV19|NA|TRBJ1-2|NA
TGTGCCAGTAGTACCTTGGACTTTTCTCTCTATGGCTACACCTTC
CASSTLDFSLYGYTF
>TRBV6-4|NA|TRBJ2-1|TRBD1
TGTGCCAGCAGTCAGGGGGCCTACAATGAGCAGTTCTTC
CASSQGAYNEQFF
>TRBV15|NA|TRBJ2-7|NA
TGTGCCACCAGCAGAGGATCTGGTGACGAGCAGTACTTC
CATSRGSGDEQYF
>TRBV5-5|NA|TRBJ2-3|TRBD1
TGTGCCAGCAGCCTACAGGGGTACACAGATACGCAGTATTTT
CASSLQGYTDTQYF
>TRBV11-2|NA|TRBJ1-2|TRBD1
TGTGCCAGCAGCTCGCTGACAGGGGGCGCCTATGGCTACACCTTC
CASSSLTGGAYGYTF
>TRBV9|once|TRBJ1-3|TRBD1
TGTGCCAGCAGCGTAGGCGGGACAGGGCCGGCAAACACCATATATTTT
CASSVGGTGPANTIYF
>TRBV2|NA|TRBJ2-7|NA
TGTGCCAGCAGTGAAGTGGGGGGACGCTCCTACGAGCAGTACTTC
CASSEVGGRSYEQYF
>TRBV4-3|NA|TRBJ1-5|NA
TGCGCCAGCAGCCAGGACAGTTCCAATCAGCCCCAGCATTTT
CASSQDSSNQPQHF
>TRBV5-1|few|TRBJ2-3|NA
TGCGCCAGCAGCACTGAGCGGCCCACAGATACGCAGTATTTT
CASSTERPTDTQYF
>TRBV27|NA|TRBJ2-3|TRBD1
TGTGCCAGCAGCCCTTATCAGGGGGGCACAGATACGCAGTATTTT
CASSPYQGGTDTQYF
>TRBV5-4|NA|TRBJ2-5|TRBD1
TGTGCCAGCAGCTCCCAGAGCAGGGGGCGGTCCCAAGAGACCCAGTACTTC
CASSSQSRGRSQETQYF
>TRBV7-2|few|TRBJ1-5|NA
TGTGCCAGCAGCTTACAGGGCGTATCTCCCGTTCGAGGTCAGCCCCAGCATTTT
CASSLQGVSPVRGQPQHF
>TRBV5-1|NA|TRBJ2-3|NA
TGCGCCAGCAGCTTGGAAGCTCGCACAGATACGCAGTATTTT
CASSLEARTDTQYF
>TRBV10-3|NA|TRBJ2-1|NA
TGTGCCATCAGTGAGCGGGACCGGGGGAATGAGCAGTTCTTC
CAISERDRGNEQFF
>TRBV7-9|NA|TRBJ2-2|NA
TGTGCCAGCAGCTCAGTTACCACCGGGGAGCTGTTTTTT
CASSSVTTGELFF
>TRBV2|NA|TRBJ2-7|NA
TGTGCCAGCAGTGAAATGGGGTACGAGCAGTACTTC
CASSEMGYEQYF
>TRBV18|NA|TRBJ1-1|NA
TGTGCCAGCTCACCAGGGCTGGAAGCTTTCTTT
CASSPGLEAFF
>TRBV29-1|NA|TRBJ1-2|TRBD1
TGCAGCGTTCAGACAGGGGGCGGCTACACCTTC
CSVQTGGGYTF
>TRBV6-6|NA|TRBJ1-5|NA
TGTGCCAGCGCCCGGAATAGCAATCAGCCCCAGCATTTT
CASARNSNQPQHF
>TRBV7-3|NA|TRBJ2-1|TRBD2
TGTGCCAGCAGCAGCGGGGGCTCCTACAATGAGCAGTTCTTC
CASSSGGSYNEQFF
>TRBV7-9|NA|TRBJ2-7|TRBD1
TGTGCCAGCAGCTTTACGAGGACAGGGAGCTACGAGCAGTACTTC
CASSFTRTGSYEQYF
>TRBV29-1|NA|TRBJ1-2|NA
TGCAGCGTTGTAGCAGGGGCCCAAGGGAACTATGGCTACACCTTC
CSVVAGAQGNYGYTF
>TRBV28|NA|TRBJ2-7|NA
TGTGCCAGCAGTTCCCTCCTTAATTACGAGCAGTACTTC
CASSSLLNYEQYF
>TRBV11-2|NA|TRBJ2-1|NA
TGTGCCAGCAGCTTAACTCGGGTTACATACAATGAGCAGTTCTTC
CASSLTRVTYNEQFF
>TRBV30|NA|TRBJ2-1|NA
TGTGCCTGGAGTGTCAGTCTGGCAAGCGATGAGCAGTTCTTC
CAWSVSLASDEQFF
>TRBV27|NA|TRBJ2-6|NA
TGTGCCAGCAGACCGCGATACAAAAACTCTGGGGCCAACGTCCTGACTTTC
CASRPRYKNSGANVLTF
>TRBV10-1|NA|TRBJ2-1|NA
TGCGCCAGCAGTCCCAGCTATAGACTGGGGGGGCGATACAATGAGCAGTTCTTC
CASSPSYRLGGRYNEQFF
>TRBV7-2|NA|TRBJ2-1|NA
TGTGCCAGCACCCCTAGGCTGGCGGGTAGCTCCTACAATGAGCAGTTCTTC
CASTPRLAGSSYNEQFF
>TRBV5-4|NA|TRBJ2-1|TRBD2
TGTGCCAGCAGCCGACTAGCGGGGGGGTCGAAGGTGCAGTTCTTC
CASSRLAGGSKVQFF
>TRBV7-2|NA|TRBJ2-3|NA
TGTGCCAGCAGCTTATCAGATACGCAGTATTTT
CASSLSDTQYF
>TRBV5-1|NA|TRBJ1-1|NA
TGCGCCAGCAGCCCTGTTAGTGGGAGGAACACTGAAGCTTTCTTT
CASSPVSGRNTEAFF
>TRBV6-5|NA|TRBJ2-3|NA
TGTGCCAGCAGCGTGGAAGGGGCCTCTAGGGATACGCAGTATTTT
CASSVEGASRDTQYF
>TRBV15|NA|TRBJ1-4|TRBD1
TGTGCCACCAGCAGACGACAGGGGGGGAATGAAAAACTGTTTTTT
CATSRRQGGNEKLFF
>TRBV11-2|NA|TRBJ2-3|NA
TGTGCCAGCAGCTCGAACCCGGTGTCCACAGATACGCAGTATTTT
CASSSNPVSTDTQYF
>TRBV4-2|NA|TRBJ2-3|NA
TGTGCCAGCAGCCAAGAGTCCGGCACAGATACGCAGTATTTT
CASSQESGTDTQYF
>TRBV29-1|NA|TRBJ2-5|NA
TGCAGCGTCGCTGACAGGTTCCAAGAGACCCAGTACTTC
CSVADRFQETQYF
>TRBV30|NA|TRBJ2-7|TRBD2
TGTGCCTGTAGCGGGGGGGCCGGCGAGCAGTACTTC
CACSGGAGEQYF
>TRBV6-5|NA|TRBJ2-1|NA
TGTGCCAGCAGTGAACTCTATGAGCAGTTCTTC
CASSELYEQFF
>TRBV5-1|NA|TRBJ1-1|TRBD1
TGCGCCAGCAGCACGACAGGGCCCATGAACACTGAAGCTTTCTTT
CASSTTGPMNTEAFF
>TRBV10-3|NA|TRBJ1-5|TRBD1
TGTGCCATCAGTGAGTCGGGACAGGCCAATCAGCCCCAGCATTTT
CAISESGQANQPQHF
>TRBV9|NA|TRBJ2-5|NA
TGTGCCAGCAGTGCAGGGGCAGAGACCCAGTACTTC
CASSAGAETQYF
>TRBV28|few|TRBJ2-1|TRBD2
TGTGCCAGCAGTTTGATTGGACTAGCGGGGGGCCCCTCCTACAATGAGCAGTTCTTC
CASSLIGLAGGPSYNEQFF